This TCR beta chain is drawn from a study of cytomegalovirus exposure and HLA in healthy donors. The CDR3 sequence is 15 residues long. Germline V gene sequence: CDR1 SGHRS, CDR2 YFSETQ. V lost 0 bases and J lost 6; bases outside the gene matches: 8. PCR primers comprised 60 Vbeta and 13 Jbeta primers. Assay: immunoSEQ multiplex PCR; the TCRdb copy retains only in-frame clones and omits some. The sample lists 85,000 to 130,000 clones; approximately 72% were seen once. Study results and limitations: For presence/absence analyses, sequencing depth was assumed to be roughly uniform across donors. Trimming of TCR beta V- and J-genes showed a link, identified in a later analysis, to a missense DCLRE1C variant. Segments of the TCR beta V type were, in most cases, productive about 87% or about 30% of the time in an earlier analysis.

To note about this clone: Its specificity is not known.

Sequenced input: PBMCs. This TCR was recovered from a male donor in good health and CMV-seropositive. The rearrangement links TRBV5-1 to TRBJ2-7, with 8 bases aligning to TRBD2. In DNA form, the CDR3 reads TGCGCCAGCAGCTTGGGCGGGACTAGTCACGGCGAGCAGTACTTC. It is translated as CASSLGGTSHGEQYF.